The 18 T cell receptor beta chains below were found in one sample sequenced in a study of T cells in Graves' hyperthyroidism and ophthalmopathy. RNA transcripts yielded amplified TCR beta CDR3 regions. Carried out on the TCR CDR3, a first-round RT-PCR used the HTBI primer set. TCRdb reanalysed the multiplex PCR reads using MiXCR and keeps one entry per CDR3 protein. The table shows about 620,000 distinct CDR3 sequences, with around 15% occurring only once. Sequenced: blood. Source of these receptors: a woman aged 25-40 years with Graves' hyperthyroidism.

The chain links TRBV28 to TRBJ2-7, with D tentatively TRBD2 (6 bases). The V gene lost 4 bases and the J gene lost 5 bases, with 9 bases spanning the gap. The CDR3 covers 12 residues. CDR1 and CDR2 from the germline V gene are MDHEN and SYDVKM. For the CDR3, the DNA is TGTGCCAGCAGTTCTGGACTACACGAGCAGTACTTC. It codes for CASSSGLHEQYF.

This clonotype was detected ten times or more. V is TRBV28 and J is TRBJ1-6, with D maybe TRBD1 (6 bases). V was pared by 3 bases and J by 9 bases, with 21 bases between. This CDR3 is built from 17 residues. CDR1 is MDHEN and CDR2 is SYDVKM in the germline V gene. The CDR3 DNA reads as TGTGCCAGCAGTTTCATAACAGGGTTTGGAGTCGGTTCACCCCTCCACTTT. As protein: CASSFITGFGVGSPLHF.

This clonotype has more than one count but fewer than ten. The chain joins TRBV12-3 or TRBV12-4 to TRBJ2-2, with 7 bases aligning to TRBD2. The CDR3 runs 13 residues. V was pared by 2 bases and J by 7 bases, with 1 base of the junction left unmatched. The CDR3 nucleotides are TGTGCCAGCAGTTTAAAGCGGGGCGGGGAGCTGTTTTTT. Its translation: CASSLKRGGELFF.

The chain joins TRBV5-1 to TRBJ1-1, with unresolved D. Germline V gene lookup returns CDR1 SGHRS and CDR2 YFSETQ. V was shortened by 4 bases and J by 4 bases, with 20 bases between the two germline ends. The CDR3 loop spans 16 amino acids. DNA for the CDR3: TGCGCCAGCAGCCCCCTCGCGAGACTAAGGACCACTGAAGCTTTCTTT. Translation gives CASSPLARLRTTEAFF.

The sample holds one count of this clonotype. The chain's CDR3 is CSARTSGYYEQYF. CDR3 DNA sequence: TGCAGTGCCAGGACTAGCGGATACTACGAGCAGTACTTC. The chain links TRBV20-1 to TRBJ2-7; 10 bases line up with TRBD2. Germline-derived CDR1 and CDR2 are DFQATT and SNEGSKA (reference sequence). The CDR3 has 13 residues. V was pared by 6 bases and J by 3 bases, with 5 bases of the junction left unmatched.

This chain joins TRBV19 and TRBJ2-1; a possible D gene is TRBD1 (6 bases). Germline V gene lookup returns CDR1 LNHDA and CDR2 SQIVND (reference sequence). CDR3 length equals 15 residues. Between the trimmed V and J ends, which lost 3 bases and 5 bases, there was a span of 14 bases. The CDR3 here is CASSIPSTGNNEQFF. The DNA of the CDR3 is TGTGCCAGTAGTATCCCGAGCACAGGGAACAATGAGCAGTTCTTC.

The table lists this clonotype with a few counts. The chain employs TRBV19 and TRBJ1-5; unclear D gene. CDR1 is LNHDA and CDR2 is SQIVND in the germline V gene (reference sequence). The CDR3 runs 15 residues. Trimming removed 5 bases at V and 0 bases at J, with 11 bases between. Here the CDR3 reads CASSPRANSNQPQHF. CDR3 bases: TGTGCCAGTAGTCCAAGGGCGAATAGCAATCAGCCCCAGCATTTT.

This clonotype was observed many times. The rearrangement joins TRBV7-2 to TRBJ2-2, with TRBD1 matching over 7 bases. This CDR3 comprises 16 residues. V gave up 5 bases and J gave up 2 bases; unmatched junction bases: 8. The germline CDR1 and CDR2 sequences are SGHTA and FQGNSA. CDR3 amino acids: CASSGIGTENTGELFF. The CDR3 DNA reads TGTGCCAGCAGCGGAATCGGGACAGAAAACACCGGGGAGCTGTTTTTT.

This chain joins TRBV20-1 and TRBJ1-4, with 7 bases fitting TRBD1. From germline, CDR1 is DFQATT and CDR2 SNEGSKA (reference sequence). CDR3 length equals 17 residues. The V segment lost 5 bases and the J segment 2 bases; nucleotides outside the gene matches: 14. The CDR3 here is CSARPTGSVSTNEKLFF. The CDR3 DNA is TGCAGTGCTCGACCGACAGGGAGTGTAAGCACTAATGAAAAACTGTTTTTT.

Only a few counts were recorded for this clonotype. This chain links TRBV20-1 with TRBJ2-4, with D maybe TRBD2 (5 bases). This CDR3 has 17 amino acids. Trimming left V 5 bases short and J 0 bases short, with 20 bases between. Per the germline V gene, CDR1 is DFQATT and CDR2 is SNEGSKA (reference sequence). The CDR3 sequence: CSAPLPHGLLAKNIQYF. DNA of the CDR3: TGCAGTGCTCCCTTACCGCATGGACTCTTAGCCAAAAACATTCAGTACTTC.

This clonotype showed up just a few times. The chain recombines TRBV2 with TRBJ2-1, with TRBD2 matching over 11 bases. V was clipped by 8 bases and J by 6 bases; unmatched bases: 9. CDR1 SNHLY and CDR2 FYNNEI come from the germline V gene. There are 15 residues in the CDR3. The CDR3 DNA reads TGTGCCAGCGTACCGGGACTAGCGGCGTTCAATGAGCAGTTCTTC. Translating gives CASVPGLAAFNEQFF.

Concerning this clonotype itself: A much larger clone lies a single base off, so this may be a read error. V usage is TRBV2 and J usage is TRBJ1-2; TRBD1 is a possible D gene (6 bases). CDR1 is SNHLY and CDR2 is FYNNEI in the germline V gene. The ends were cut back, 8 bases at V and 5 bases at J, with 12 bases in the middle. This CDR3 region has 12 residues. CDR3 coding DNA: TGTGCCAGCGGTGTAGGGGGGTATGGCTACACCTTC. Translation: CASGVGGYGYTF.

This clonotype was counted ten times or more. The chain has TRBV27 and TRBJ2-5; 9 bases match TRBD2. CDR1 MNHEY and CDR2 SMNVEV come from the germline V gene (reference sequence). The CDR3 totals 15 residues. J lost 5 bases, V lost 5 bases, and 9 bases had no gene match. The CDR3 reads CASSILAGEGETQYF. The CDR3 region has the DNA TGTGCCAGCAGTATATTAGCGGGAGAGGGGGAGACCCAGTACTTC.

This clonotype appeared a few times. The CDR3 loop is CASSFSSGQGFAYEQYF. The DNA of the CDR3 is TGTGCCAGCAGCTTCTCATCGGGACAGGGTTTCGCCTACGAGCAGTACTTC. V and J are TRBV11-1 and TRBJ2-7; 9 nucleotides line up with TRBD1. Per germline, CDR1 SGHAT and CDR2 FQDESV (reference sequence). V gave up 3 bases and J gave up 2 bases; unmatched junction bases: 11. The CDR3 extends over 17 amino acids.

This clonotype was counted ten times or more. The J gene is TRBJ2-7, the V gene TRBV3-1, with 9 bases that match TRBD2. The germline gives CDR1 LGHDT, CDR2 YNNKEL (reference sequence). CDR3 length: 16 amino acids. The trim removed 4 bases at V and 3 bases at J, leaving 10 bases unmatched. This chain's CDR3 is CASSPTSSGNLYEQYF. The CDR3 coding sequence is TGTGCCAGCAGCCCTACTTCTAGCGGGAACCTCTACGAGCAGTACTTC.

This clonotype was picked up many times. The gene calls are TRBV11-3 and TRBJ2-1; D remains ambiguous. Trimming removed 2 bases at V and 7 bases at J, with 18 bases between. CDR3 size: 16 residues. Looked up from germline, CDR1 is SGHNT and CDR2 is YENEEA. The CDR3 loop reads CASSLTLGMGKNEQFF. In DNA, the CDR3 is TGTGCCAGCAGCTTAACCTTAGGGATGGGCAAAAATGAGCAGTTCTTC.

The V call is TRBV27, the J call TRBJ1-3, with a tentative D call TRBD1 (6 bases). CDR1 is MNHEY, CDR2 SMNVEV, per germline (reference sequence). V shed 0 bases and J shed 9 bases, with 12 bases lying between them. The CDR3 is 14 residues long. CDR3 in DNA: TGTGCCAGCAGTTTATCTGTACAGGGAGGCACCATATATTTT. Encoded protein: CASSLSVQGGTIYF.

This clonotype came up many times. This CDR3 reads CASRQAGASYEQYF. CDR3 DNA sequence: TGTGCCAGCAGACAAGCGGGAGCGTCCTACGAGCAGTACTTC. The chain uses TRBV6-1 and TRBJ2-7; 8 nucleotides line up with TRBD2. Germline lookup yields CDR1 MNHNS and CDR2 SASEGT. The CDR3 length is 14 residues. V dropped 6 bases and J dropped 1; count of bases not matched to a gene: 5.